This is a list of T cell receptor beta chains from one sample in a study of CD8 T cells in ankylosing spondylitis. TCRdb reprocessed the 5' RACE reads via MiXCR and lists one record per CDR3 protein. Here the sample spans a few hundred thousand distinct CDR3 sequences, 18% being singletons. The sequencing sample was made of blood, either unsorted or a sorted T cell fraction (not recorded which). The receptor set was obtained from a male donor with ankylosing spondylitis or in good health (not recorded which). The CDR3 runs from the conserved cysteine through the conserved F or W. A D gene is named only where the DNA matches it firmly. Clone size is shown for a subset of rows, as once, few, many or a class of expanded clone.

TRBV29-1	-	-	TRBJ2-4	CSVEGAELLAKNIQYF	TGCAGCGTTGAAGGGGCAGAACTACTAGCCAAAAACATTCAGTACTTC
TRBV10-3	-	-	TRBJ1-1	CAISESLMAGVSAEAFF	TGTGCCATCAGTGAGTCATTGATGGCAGGGGTCTCGGCTGAAGCTTTCTTT
TRBV29-1	TRBD2	few	TRBJ2-7	CSVEDLGTSGRGLKQYF	TGCAGCGTTGAAGATCTGGGGACTAGCGGGAGGGGACTAAAGCAGTACTTC
TRBV27	TRBD2	few	TRBJ2-3	CASSFFASGRSDTQYF	TGTGCCAGCAGTTTTTTCGCTAGCGGGAGGTCGGATACGCAGTATTTT
TRBV18	-	many	TRBJ2-7	CASSPPWVWSFSYEQYF	TGTGCCAGCTCACCACCCTGGGTGTGGTCCTTCTCCTACGAGCAGTACTTC
TRBV4-3	TRBD1	-	TRBJ2-7	CASSQLGGLHEQYF	TGCGCCAGCAGCCAATTAGGGGGCCTCCACGAGCAGTACTTC
TRBV3-1	TRBD1	few	TRBJ2-7	CASSGGQLLAYEQYF	TGTGCCAGCAGCGGGGGACAGCTTCTCGCCTACGAGCAGTACTTC
TRBV7-9	-	-	TRBJ1-5	CASSLAGNSNQPHHF	TGTGCCAGCAGCTTAGCCGGAAATAGCAATCAGCCCCATCATTTT
TRBV7-2	-	-	TRBJ2-1	CASSLEGLGNEQFF	TGTGCCAGCAGCTTAGAGGGACTGGGGAATGAGCAGTTCTTC
TRBV27	-	few	TRBJ2-1	CASSLSIGSYNEQFF	TGTGCCAGCAGTTTATCGATTGGGTCCTACAATGAGCAGTTCTTC
TRBV4-1	-	-	TRBJ2-1	CASSQEGGTYLNEQFF	TGCGCCAGCAGCCAAGAGGGGGGGACATACCTCAATGAGCAGTTCTTC
TRBV12-3/TRBV12-4	-	-	TRBJ2-6	CASNPFGSGANVLTF	TGTGCCAGCAACCCATTCGGATCTGGGGCCAACGTCCTGACTTTC
TRBV6-1	TRBD1	-	TRBJ2-7	CVSTNSAGGRGEQYF	TGTGTCAGCACCAATTCGGCAGGGGGCCGGGGCGAGCAGTACTTC
TRBV4-3	TRBD1	-	TRBJ1-5	CASSQVLGTGGEPQHF	TGCGCCAGCAGCCAAGTTTTAGGGACAGGGGGCGAGCCCCAGCATTTT
TRBV20-1	-	many	TRBJ2-1	CSARVRLPRNEQFF	TGCAGTGCTAGAGTACGACTCCCCCGGAATGAGCAGTTCTTC
TRBV5-6	-	-	TRBJ2-3	CASSFQGDTQYF	TGTGCCAGCAGCTTTCAGGGAGATACGCAGTATTTT
TRBV9	-	few	TRBJ1-1	CASSVGYVPNTEAFF	TGTGCCAGCAGCGTAGGGTATGTCCCGAACACTGAAGCTTTCTTT
TRBV20-1	TRBD1	many	TRBJ2-7	CSARQGAGYEQYF	TGCAGTGCGAGACAGGGGGCAGGCTACGAGCAGTACTTC
TRBV12-3/TRBV12-4	-	-	TRBJ2-7	CASSLGQLTYEQYF	TGTGCCAGCAGTTTAGGGCAACTTACCTACGAGCAGTACTTC
TRBV7-9	-	many	TRBJ2-7	CASSLEDYEQYF	TGTGCCAGCAGCTTAGAGGACTACGAGCAGTACTTC
TRBV14	-	few	TRBJ1-1	CASLGQGDTEAFF	TGTGCCAGCCTCGGGCAGGGAGACACTGAAGCTTTCTTT
TRBV29-1	TRBD2	-	TRBJ2-7	CSVEDGLAGEQYF	TGCAGCGTTGAAGATGGCCTAGCGGGGGAGCAGTACTTC
TRBV6-5	-	few	TRBJ1-2	CASTSPRGAGDGYTF	TGTGCCAGCACTTCCCCACGGGGAGCCGGGGATGGCTACACCTTC
TRBV10-3	-	few	TRBJ2-3	CAIRGPGESTDTQYF	TGTGCCATCAGGGGGCCCGGCGAGAGCACAGATACGCAGTATTTT
TRBV25-1	-	few	TRBJ2-1	CASRTGGAELFF	TGTGCCAGCAGAACAGGGGGGGCAGAGCTTTTCTTC
TRBV7-6	TRBD2	-	TRBJ2-7	CASSLETSDLSYEQYF	TGTGCCAGCAGCCTTGAAACTAGCGACCTCTCCTACGAGCAGTACTTC
TRBV2	-	many	TRBJ2-1	CASSDLTGSDEQFF	TGTGCCAGCAGTGACCTGACAGGTTCGGATGAGCAGTTCTTC
TRBV28	TRBD2	few	TRBJ2-1	CASSETSGSHNEQFF	TGTGCCAGCAGTGAGACTAGCGGGAGCCACAATGAGCAGTTCTTC
TRBV6-4	-	few	TRBJ2-1	CASSDVDANEQFF	TGTGCCAGCAGTGACGTAGACGCCAATGAGCAGTTCTTC
TRBV24-1	-	-	TRBJ2-2	CAPGEGGELFF	TGTGCCCCGGGCGAGGGCGGGGAGCTGTTTTTT
TRBV27	-	-	TRBJ1-1	CASSAGTGGNTEAFF	TGTGCCAGCAGTGCGGGGACGGGTGGGAACACTGAAGCTTTCTTT
TRBV9	-	-	TRBJ2-7	CASSLRDPGDEQYF	TGTGCCAGCAGCCTCCGGGACCCAGGCGACGAGCAGTACTTC
TRBV29-1	TRBD2	-	TRBJ2-7	CSVELLSSGTDWEQYF	TGCAGCGTTGAACTGTTGTCTAGCGGGACGGACTGGGAGCAGTACTTC
TRBV29-1	TRBD1	-	TRBJ2-7	CSARQGANEQYF	TGCAGCGCAAGACAGGGGGCGAACGAGCAGTACTTC
TRBV11-2	TRBD2	-	TRBJ2-1	CASSFLAGGRDSYNAQFF	TGTGCCAGCAGCTTTTTAGCGGGAGGGAGGGACTCCTACAATGCGCAGTTCTTC
TRBV5-1	-	-	TRBJ2-7	CASSLGYTEQYF	TGCGCCAGCAGCCTCGGCTACACCGAGCAGTACTTC
TRBV29-1	-	few	TRBJ2-7	CSVITDSYEQYF	TGCAGCGTCATAACCGATTCCTACGAGCAGTACTTC
TRBV20-1	-	many	TRBJ2-4	CSALVKVEAGPWYF	TGCAGTGCCCTCGTGAAGGTTGAGGCGGGGCCTTGGTACTTC